The 4 T cell receptor beta chains listed next were all sequenced from one sample in a study of control samples from healthy donors and cancer patients. Assay: immunoSEQ multiplex PCR; the TCRdb copy retains only in-frame clones and omits some. This sample has around 130,000 clones; about 89% occur once, and the top ten carry about 40%. Sequenced material: blood. Receptors originate from a man in his forties or fifties in good health.

The chain recombines TRBV12-3 or TRBV12-4 with TRBJ2-1, with TRBD2 matching 10 bases. The CDR3 extends over 13 amino acids. V trimming: 5 bases; J trimming: 13 bases; junction bases outside the gene matches: 8. The CDR3 spells CASSPSGGAEQFF. The CDR3 nucleotides are TGTGCCAGCAGTCCGAGCGGGGGGGCCGAACAGTTCTTC.

V is TRBV9 and J is TRBJ2-1, with 9 bases aligning to TRBD1. CDR3 length: 14 amino acids. With 0 bases clipped from V and 10 bases from J, the junction kept 5 bases outside the gene matches. Germline CDR1 is SGDLS and CDR2 is YYNGEE. CDR3 protein: CASSVGGQGYEQFF. CDR3 nucleotide sequence: TGTGCCAGCAGCGTAGGGGGACAGGGTTACGAGCAGTTCTTC.

The genes are TRBV6-4 and TRBJ1-2, with D maybe TRBD1 (6 bases). There are 15 residues in the CDR3. From germline, CDR1 is MRHNA and CDR2 SNTAGT. Trimming stripped 0 bases from V and 2 bases from J, with 10 bases between. The CDR3 bases are TGTGCCAGCAGTGACTCGCCCGACAGGAACTATGGCTACACCTTC. Translating gives CASSDSPDRNYGYTF.

V is TRBV25-1 and J is TRBJ2-1, with 10 nucleotides matching TRBD1. CDR1 is MGHDK and CDR2 is SYGVNS in the germline V gene. The CDR3 is 15 amino acids. J gave up 2 bases and V 4 bases, and 2 bases lay outside the gene matches. CDR3 nucleotide sequence: TGTGCCAGCAGTGCCGGACAGGGGGCCTACAATGAGCAGTTCTTC. Translation: CASSAGQGAYNEQFF.